This T cell receptor (beta chain) was identified during a study of blood T cell repertoires in COVID-19. Background on the study: From T cells, B-cell-depleted T cells, or PBMCs came the material, which was cDNA or gDNA.

Using immunoSEQ multiplex PCR, the repertoire was profiled, and TCRdb retains in-frame clones only, with some absent. Here the sample spans 120,000 to 150,000 clones, about four fifths being singletons. V dropped 3 bases and J dropped 5; count of bases not matched to a gene: 6. The CDR3 totals 15 residues. Germline CDR1 SGDLS, CDR2 YYNGEE. V gene TRBV9 combines with J gene TRBJ2-1; 9 bases line up with TRBD2. The TCR sequence derives from a human donor in a cohort sampled during active COVID-19. The material sequenced was peripheral blood. The CDR3 spells CASSAGLAANNEQFF. CDR3 nucleotide sequence: TGTGCCAGCAGCGCGGGACTAGCAGCCAACAATGAGCAGTTCTTC. Drawing the rest from reference TRBV9 and TRBJ2-1, the complete variable domain is DSGVTQTPKHLITATGQRVTLRCSPRSGDLSVYWYQQSLDQGLQFLIQYYNGEERAKGNILERFSAQQFPDLHSELNLSSLELGDSALYFCASSAGLAANNEQFFGPGTRLTVL.